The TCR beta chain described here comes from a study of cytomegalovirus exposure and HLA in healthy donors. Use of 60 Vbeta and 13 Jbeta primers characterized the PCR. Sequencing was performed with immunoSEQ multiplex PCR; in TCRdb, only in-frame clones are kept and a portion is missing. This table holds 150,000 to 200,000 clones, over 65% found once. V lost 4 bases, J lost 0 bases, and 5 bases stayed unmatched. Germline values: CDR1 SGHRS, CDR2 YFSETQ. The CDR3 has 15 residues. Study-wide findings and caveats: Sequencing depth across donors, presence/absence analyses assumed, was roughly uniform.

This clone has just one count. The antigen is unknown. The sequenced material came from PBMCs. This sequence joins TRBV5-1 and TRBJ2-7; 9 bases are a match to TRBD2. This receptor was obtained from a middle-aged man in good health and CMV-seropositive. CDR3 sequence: CASSAGTSTSYEQYF. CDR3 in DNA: TGCGCCAGCAGCGCCGGGACTAGCACCTCCTACGAGCAGTACTTC.